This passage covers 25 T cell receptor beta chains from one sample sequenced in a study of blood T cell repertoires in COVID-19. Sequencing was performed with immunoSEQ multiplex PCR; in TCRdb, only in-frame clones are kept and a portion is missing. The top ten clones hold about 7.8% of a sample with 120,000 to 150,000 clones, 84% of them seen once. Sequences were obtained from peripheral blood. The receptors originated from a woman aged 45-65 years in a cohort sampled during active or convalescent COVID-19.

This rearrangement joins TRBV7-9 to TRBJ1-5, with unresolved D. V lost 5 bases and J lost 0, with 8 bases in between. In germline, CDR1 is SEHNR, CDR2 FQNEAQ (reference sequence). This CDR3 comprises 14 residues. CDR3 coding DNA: TGTGCCAGCAGCCCCAGGAATAGCAATCAGCCCCAGCATTTT. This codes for CASSPRNSNQPQHF.

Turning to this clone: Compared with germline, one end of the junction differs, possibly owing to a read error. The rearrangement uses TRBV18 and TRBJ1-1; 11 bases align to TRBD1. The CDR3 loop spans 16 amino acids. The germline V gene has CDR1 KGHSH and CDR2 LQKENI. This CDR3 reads CASSLRDRGLNTEAFF. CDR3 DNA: TGTGCCAGCTCACTCCGGGACAGGGGGTTGAATACTGAAGCTTTCTTT. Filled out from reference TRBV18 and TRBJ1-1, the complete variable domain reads NAGVMQNPRHLVRRRGQEARLRCSPMKGHSHVYWYRQLPEEGLKFMVYLQKENIIDESGMPKERFSAEFPKEGPSILRIQQVVRGDSAAYFCASSLRDRGLNTEAFFGQGTRLTVV.

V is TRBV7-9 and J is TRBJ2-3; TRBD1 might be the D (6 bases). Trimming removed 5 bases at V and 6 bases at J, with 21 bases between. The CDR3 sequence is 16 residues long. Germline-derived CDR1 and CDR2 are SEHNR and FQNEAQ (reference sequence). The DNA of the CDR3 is TGTGCCAGCAGCCCCCGGTCAGGGGCGACTTGGGATACGCAGTATTTT. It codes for CASSPRSGATWDTQYF.

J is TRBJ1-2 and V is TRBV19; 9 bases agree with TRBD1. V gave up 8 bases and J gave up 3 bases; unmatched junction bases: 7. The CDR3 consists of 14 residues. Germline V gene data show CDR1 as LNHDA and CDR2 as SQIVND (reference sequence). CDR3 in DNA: TGTGCCAGTGCCCCGGGACAGGGATACTATGGCTACACCTTC. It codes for CASAPGQGYYGYTF. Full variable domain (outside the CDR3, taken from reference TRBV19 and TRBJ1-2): DGGITQSPKYLFRKEGQNVTLSCEQNLNHDAMYWYRQDPGQGLRLIYYSQIVNDFQKGDIAEGYSVSREKKESFPLTVTSAQKNPTAFYLCASAPGQGYYGYTFGSGTRLTVV.

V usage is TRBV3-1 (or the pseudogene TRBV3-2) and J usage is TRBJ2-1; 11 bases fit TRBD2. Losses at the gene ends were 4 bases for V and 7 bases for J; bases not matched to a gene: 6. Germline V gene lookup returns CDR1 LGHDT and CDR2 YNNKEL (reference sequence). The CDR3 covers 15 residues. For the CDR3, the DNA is TGTGCCAGCAGCCCCCCTAGCGGGGGGCGTAATGAGCAGTTCTTC. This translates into CASSPPSGGRNEQFF.

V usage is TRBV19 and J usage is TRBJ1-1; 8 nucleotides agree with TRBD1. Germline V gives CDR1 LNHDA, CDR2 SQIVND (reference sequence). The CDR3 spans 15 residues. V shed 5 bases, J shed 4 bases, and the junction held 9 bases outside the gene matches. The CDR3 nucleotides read TGTGCCAGTAGTGTAACAGGGGGAAGGACCACTGAAGCTTTCTTT. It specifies CASSVTGGRTTEAFF. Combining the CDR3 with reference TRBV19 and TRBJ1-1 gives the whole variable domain DGGITQSPKYLFRKEGQNVTLSCEQNLNHDAMYWYRQDPGQGLRLIYYSQIVNDFQKGDIAEGYSVSREKKESFPLTVTSAQKNPTAFYLCASSVTGGRTTEAFFGQGTRLTVV.

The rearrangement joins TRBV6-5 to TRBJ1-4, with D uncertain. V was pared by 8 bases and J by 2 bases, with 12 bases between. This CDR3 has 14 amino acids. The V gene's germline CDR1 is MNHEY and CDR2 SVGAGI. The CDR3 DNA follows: TGTGCCAGCCGGTTGCGGGGTACTAATGAAAAACTGTTTTTT. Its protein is CASRLRGTNEKLFF.

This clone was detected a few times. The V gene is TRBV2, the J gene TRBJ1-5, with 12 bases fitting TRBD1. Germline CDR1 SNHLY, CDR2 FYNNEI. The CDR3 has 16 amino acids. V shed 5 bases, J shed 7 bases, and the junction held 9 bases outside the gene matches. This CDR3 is CASSPGQGAMGQPQHF. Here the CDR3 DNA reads TGTGCCAGCAGTCCGGGACAGGGGGCTATGGGGCAGCCCCAGCATTTT.

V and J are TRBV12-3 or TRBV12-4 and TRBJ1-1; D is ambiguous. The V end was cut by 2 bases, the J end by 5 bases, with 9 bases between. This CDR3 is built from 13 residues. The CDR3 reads CASSLQVQTEAFF. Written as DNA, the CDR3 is TGTGCCAGCAGTTTACAGGTGCAGACTGAAGCTTTCTTT.

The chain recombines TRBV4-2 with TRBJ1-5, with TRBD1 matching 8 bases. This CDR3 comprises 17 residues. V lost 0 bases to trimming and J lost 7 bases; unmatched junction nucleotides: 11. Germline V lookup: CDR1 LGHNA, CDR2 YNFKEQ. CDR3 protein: CASSQDQARTGNQPQHF. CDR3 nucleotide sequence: TGTGCCAGCAGCCAAGATCAGGCCAGGACAGGGAACCAGCCCCAGCATTTT.

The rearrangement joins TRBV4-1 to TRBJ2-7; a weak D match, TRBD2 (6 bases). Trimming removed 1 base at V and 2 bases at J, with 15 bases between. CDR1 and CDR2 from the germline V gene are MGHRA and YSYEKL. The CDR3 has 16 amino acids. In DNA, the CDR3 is TGCGCCAGCAGCCAAGGCTTTCGGGACTTACCCTACGAGCAGTACTTC. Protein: CASSQGFRDLPYEQYF.

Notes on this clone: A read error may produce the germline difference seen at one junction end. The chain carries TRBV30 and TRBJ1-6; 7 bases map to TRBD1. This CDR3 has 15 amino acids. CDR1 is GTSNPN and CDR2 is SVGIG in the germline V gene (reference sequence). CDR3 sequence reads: CAWTPGQSDNSPLYF. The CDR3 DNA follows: TGTGCCTGGACCCCGGGACAGTCAGATAATTCACCCCTCTACTTT.

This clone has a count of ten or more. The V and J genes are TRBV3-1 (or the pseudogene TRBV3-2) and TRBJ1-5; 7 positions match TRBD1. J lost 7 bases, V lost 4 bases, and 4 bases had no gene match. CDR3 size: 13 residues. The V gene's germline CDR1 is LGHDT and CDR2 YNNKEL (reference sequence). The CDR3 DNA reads TGTGCCAGCAGCCCCGGGACAGAACAGCCCCAGCATTTT. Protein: CASSPGTEQPQHF.

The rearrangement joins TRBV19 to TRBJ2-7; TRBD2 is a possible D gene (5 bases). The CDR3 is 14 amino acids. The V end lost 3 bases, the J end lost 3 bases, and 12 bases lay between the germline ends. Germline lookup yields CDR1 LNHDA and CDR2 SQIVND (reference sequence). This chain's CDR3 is CASSIGGLRYEQYF. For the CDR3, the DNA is TGTGCCAGTAGTATCGGAGGTCTTCGCTACGAGCAGTACTTC.

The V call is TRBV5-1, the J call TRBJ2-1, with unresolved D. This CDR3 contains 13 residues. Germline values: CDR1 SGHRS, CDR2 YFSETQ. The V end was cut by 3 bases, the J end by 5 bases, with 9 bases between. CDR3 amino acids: CASSSPVDNEQFF. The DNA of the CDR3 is TGCGCCAGCAGCTCTCCAGTTGACAATGAGCAGTTCTTC.

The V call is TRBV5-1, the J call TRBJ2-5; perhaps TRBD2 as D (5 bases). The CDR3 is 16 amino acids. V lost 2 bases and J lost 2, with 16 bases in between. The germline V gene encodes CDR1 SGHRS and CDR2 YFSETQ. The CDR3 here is CASSLSGNLRQETQYF. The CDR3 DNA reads TGCGCCAGCAGCTTATCGGGGAACTTAAGGCAAGAGACCCAGTACTTC.

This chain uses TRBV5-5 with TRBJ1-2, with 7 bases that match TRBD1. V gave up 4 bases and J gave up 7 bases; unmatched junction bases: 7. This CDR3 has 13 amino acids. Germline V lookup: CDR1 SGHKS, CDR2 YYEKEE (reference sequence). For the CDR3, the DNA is TGTGCCAGCAGCCCACCACAGGGGTCTGGCTACACCTTC. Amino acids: CASSPPQGSGYTF.

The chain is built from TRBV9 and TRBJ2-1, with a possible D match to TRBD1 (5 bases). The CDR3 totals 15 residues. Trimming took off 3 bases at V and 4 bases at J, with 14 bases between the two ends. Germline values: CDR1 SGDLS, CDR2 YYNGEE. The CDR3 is CASSATPRQYNEQFF. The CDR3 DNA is TGTGCCAGCAGCGCCACCCCTCGACAGTACAATGAGCAGTTCTTC.

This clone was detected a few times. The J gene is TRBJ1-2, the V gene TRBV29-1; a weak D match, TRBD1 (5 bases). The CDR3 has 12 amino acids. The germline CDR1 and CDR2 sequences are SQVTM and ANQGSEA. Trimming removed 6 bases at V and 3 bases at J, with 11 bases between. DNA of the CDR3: TGCAGCGTGGGACTGAAAGACTATGGCTACACCTTC. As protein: CSVGLKDYGYTF. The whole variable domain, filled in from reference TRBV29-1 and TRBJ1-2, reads SAVISQKPSRDICQRGTSLTIQCQVDSQVTMMFWYRQQPGQSLTLIATANQGSEATYESGFVIDKFPISRPNLTFSTLTVSNMSPEDSSIYLCSVGLKDYGYTFGSGTRLTVV.

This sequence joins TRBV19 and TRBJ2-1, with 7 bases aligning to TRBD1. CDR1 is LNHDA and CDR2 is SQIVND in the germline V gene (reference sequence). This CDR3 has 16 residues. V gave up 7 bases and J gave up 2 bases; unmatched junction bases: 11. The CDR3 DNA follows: TGTGCCAGTACTAAGACAGGGCCAGACCCCTACAATGAGCAGTTCTTC. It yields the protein CASTKTGPDPYNEQFF. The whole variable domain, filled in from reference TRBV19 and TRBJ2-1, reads DGGITQSPKYLFRKEGQNVTLSCEQNLNHDAMYWYRQDPGQGLRLIYYSQIVNDFQKGDIAEGYSVSREKKESFPLTVTSAQKNPTAFYLCASTKTGPDPYNEQFFGPGTRLTVL.

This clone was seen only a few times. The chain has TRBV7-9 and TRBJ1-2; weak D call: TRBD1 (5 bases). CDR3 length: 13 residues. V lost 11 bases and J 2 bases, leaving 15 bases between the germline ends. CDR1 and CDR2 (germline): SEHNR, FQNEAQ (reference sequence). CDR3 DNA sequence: TGTGCCTCCCAGAGGGGAGGGAACTATGGCTACACCTTC. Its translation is CASQRGGNYGYTF.

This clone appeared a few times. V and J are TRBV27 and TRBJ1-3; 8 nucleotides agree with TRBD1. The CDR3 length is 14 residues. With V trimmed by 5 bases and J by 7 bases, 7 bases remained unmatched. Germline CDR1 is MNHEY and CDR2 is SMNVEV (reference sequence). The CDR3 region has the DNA TGTGCCAGCAGTCGGAACGACAGGGGTAACACCATATATTTT. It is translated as CASSRNDRGNTIYF.

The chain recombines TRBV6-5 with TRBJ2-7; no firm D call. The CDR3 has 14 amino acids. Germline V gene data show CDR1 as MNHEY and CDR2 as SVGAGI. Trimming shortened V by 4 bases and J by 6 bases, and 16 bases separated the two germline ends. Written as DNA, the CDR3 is TGTGCCAGCAGTTTCAGTTTCTCTTCGGGCGAGCAGTACTTC. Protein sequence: CASSFSFSSGEQYF.

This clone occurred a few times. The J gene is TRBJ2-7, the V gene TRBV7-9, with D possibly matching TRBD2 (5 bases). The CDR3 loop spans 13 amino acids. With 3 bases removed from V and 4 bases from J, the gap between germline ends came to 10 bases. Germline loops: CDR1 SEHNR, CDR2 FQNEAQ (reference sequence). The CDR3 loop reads CASSFGNFYEQYF. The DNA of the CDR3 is TGTGCCAGCAGCTTCGGGAACTTTTACGAGCAGTACTTC.

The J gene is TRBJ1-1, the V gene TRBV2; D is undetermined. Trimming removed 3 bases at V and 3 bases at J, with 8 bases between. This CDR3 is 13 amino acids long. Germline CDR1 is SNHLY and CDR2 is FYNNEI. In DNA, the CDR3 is TGTGCCAGCAGTGATCGGGTTTACACTGAAGCTTTCTTT. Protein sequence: CASSDRVYTEAFF.